Shown below are 23 T cell receptor beta chains from a single sample sequenced in a study of CD8 T cells in Susac syndrome. When the RNA was reverse transcribed, random hexamers were used with an input of about 0.45 to 1 ug. MiXCR, run by TCRdb on the immunoSEQ multiplex PCR reads, gives a single entry per CDR3 protein. Altogether some 300,000 distinct CDR3 sequences are present, around 91% being singletons, with the ten largest covering around 0.18%. Specimen: CD8+ T cells from PBMCs. The receptors here all came from a human donor with multiple sclerosis.

The rearrangement joins TRBV7-8 to TRBJ1-4, with 9 bases that match TRBD1. Germline V lookup: CDR1 SGHVS, CDR2 FQNEAQ. J lost 7 bases, V lost 5 bases, and 8 bases had no gene match. The CDR3 is made up of 15 amino acids. DNA for the CDR3: TGTGCCAGCAGCGCAAACAGGGGGCCAAGTGAAAAACTGTTTTTT. Its translation: CASSANRGPSEKLFF.

The genes are TRBV3-1 and TRBJ1-2, with TRBD1 as a possible D gene (5 bases). CDR1 and CDR2 from the germline V gene are LGHDT and YNNKEL (reference sequence). The V end was cut by 4 bases, the J end by 6 bases, with 21 bases between. This CDR3 spans 16 amino acids. The CDR3 here is CASSPARGDGADGYTF. Here the CDR3 DNA reads TGTGCCAGCAGCCCGGCAAGGGGTGACGGGGCTGATGGCTACACCTTC. Full variable domain (remainder filled in from reference TRBV3-1 and TRBJ1-2): DTAVSQTPKYLVTQMGNDKSIKCEQNLGHDTMYWYKQDSKKFLKIMFSYNNKELIINETVPNRFSPKSPDKAHLNLHINSLELGDSAVYFCASSPARGDGADGYTFGSGTRLTVV.

This sequence joins TRBV3-1 and TRBJ2-1; TRBD1 is a possible D gene (5 bases). The germline gives CDR1 LGHDT, CDR2 YNNKEL (reference sequence). The CDR3 totals 14 residues. V was cut by 3 bases and J by 5 bases, with 11 bases left in between. Written as DNA, the CDR3 is TGTGCCAGCAGCCAGCAGGGTTTTGACAATGAGCAGTTCTTC. Translation: CASSQQGFDNEQFF.

The chain has TRBV5-1 and TRBJ2-5; D ambiguous. V lost 1 base, J lost 1 base, and 5 bases lay in between. The germline V gene encodes CDR1 SGHRS and CDR2 YFSETQ. CDR3 length equals 13 residues. The CDR3 region is CASSLIAQETQYF. As DNA, the CDR3 is TGCGCCAGCAGCTTGATAGCCCAAGAGACCCAGTACTTC.

This sequence joins TRBV6-2 or TRBV6-3 and TRBJ2-2; D uncertain. CDR1 MNHEY and CDR2 SVGEGT come from the germline V gene. The germline V and J ends were trimmed by 6 bases and 4 bases, with 3 bases remaining between them. The CDR3 covers 11 residues. CDR3 protein: CASRFTGELFF. DNA for the CDR3: TGTGCCAGCAGGTTCACCGGGGAGCTGTTTTTT.

The gene calls are TRBV3-1 and TRBJ2-4; D gene ambiguous. Germline loops: CDR1 LGHDT, CDR2 YNNKEL (reference sequence). CDR3 length: 14 amino acids. V lost 0 bases and J lost 16, with 19 bases in between. The CDR3 bases are TGTGCCAGCAGCCAAGAAGATTCCGGCAGTAGGCCCTACTTC. This gives the protein CASSQEDSGSRPYF.

This chain uses TRBV12-3 or TRBV12-4 with TRBJ2-1; no reliable D call. CDR3 size: 16 residues. Trimming took off 0 bases at V and 6 bases at J, with 15 bases between the two ends. The CDR3 loop reads CASSLALGIRINEQFF. The CDR3 DNA reads TGTGCCAGCAGTTTAGCGCTAGGTATTAGGATCAATGAGCAGTTCTTC.

The V and J genes are TRBV19 and TRBJ2-7; 7 bases line up with TRBD1. The V gene end was trimmed by 3 bases and the J gene end by 6 bases; junction bases not matched to a gene: 2. This CDR3 has 12 amino acids. The germline gives CDR1 LNHDA, CDR2 SQIVND (reference sequence). CDR3 protein: CASSIYRGEQYF. The CDR3 bases are TGTGCCAGTAGTATTTACAGGGGCGAGCAGTACTTC.

This rearrangement joins TRBV13 to TRBJ2-1, with 11 bases aligning to TRBD2. The germline gives CDR1 PRHDT, CDR2 FYEKMQ (reference sequence). V lost 8 bases and J lost 4; bases outside the gene matches: 7. This CDR3 is built from 15 residues. The chain's CDR3 is CASAALAGGYNEQFF. Written as DNA, the CDR3 is TGTGCCAGCGCCGCGCTAGCGGGGGGTTACAATGAGCAGTTCTTC.

This clonotype occurred once. The chain is built from TRBV9 and TRBJ2-2, with no clear D. The germline gives CDR1 SGDLS, CDR2 YYNGEE. The CDR3 totals 16 residues. V was clipped by 0 bases and J by 4 bases, with 13 bases between them. The CDR3 protein is CASSVGLSAPTGELFF. The CDR3 DNA reads TGTGCCAGCAGCGTAGGACTGTCTGCTCCCACCGGGGAGCTGTTTTTT.

Written as DNA, the CDR3 is TGTGCCAGCAGTTTATCCTCTGGACAGGGCGTATCATACGAGCAGTACTTC. Amino acids: CASSLSSGQGVSYEQYF. The chain employs TRBV27 and TRBJ2-7; 8 nucleotides align to TRBD1. The length of the CDR3 is 17 residues. CDR1 is MNHEY, CDR2 SMNVEV, per germline (reference sequence). J gave up 4 bases and V 0 bases, and 11 bases lay outside the gene matches.

This chain joins TRBV9 and TRBJ2-7; 10 positions match TRBD2. V was clipped by 2 bases and J by 2 bases; unmatched bases: 7. There are 16 residues in the CDR3. The germline gives CDR1 SGDLS, CDR2 YYNGEE. CDR3 coding DNA: TGTGCCAGCAGCGTGGGGGCTAGCGGGAGTCCCTACGAGCAGTACTTC. It specifies CASSVGASGSPYEQYF.

The V and J genes are TRBV6-1 and TRBJ2-7, with 8 bases fitting TRBD2. The CDR3 extends over 16 amino acids. V trimming: 6 bases; J trimming: 0 bases; junction bases outside the gene matches: 10. Germline V lookup: CDR1 MNHNS, CDR2 SASEGT. CDR3 amino acids: CASSERAGASSYEQYF. The CDR3 DNA reads as TGTGCCAGCAGCGAAAGAGCGGGGGCCAGCTCCTACGAGCAGTACTTC.

The chain recombines TRBV7-9 with TRBJ1-2, with 7 bases that match TRBD1. Germline V gene lookup returns CDR1 SEHNR and CDR2 FQNEAQ (reference sequence). The CDR3 is 14 amino acids. V shed 0 bases, J shed 6 bases, and the junction held 4 bases outside the gene matches. The CDR3 DNA sequence: TGTGCCAGCAGCTTAGCCGCCAGGGGGGATGGCTACACCTTC. The encoded protein is CASSLAARGDGYTF.

V usage is TRBV7-6 and J usage is TRBJ2-5; the D gene is possibly TRBD2 (6 bases). Germline CDR1 and CDR2: SGHVS and FNYEAQ. Trimming cost V 4 bases and J 5 bases, with 14 bases left between them. The CDR3 consists of 14 residues. DNA of the CDR3: TGTGCCAGCAGCTCCCGGGACGCGGGGGAGACCCAGTACTTC. Protein product: CASSSRDAGETQYF.

V gene TRBV9 combines with J gene TRBJ2-7; D tentatively fits TRBD1 or TRBD2 (7 bases each). The CDR3 runs 15 residues. Between the trimmed V and J ends, which lost 4 bases and 0 bases, there was a span of 14 bases. Germline V gene data show CDR1 as SGDLS and CDR2 as YYNGEE. The CDR3 sequence: CASSREGDSSYEQYF. The CDR3 DNA reads as TGTGCCAGCAGCAGGGAGGGGGACAGCTCCTACGAGCAGTACTTC.

This clonotype appeared a single time. The rearrangement joins TRBV20-1 to TRBJ2-6; the D is unclear. The length of the CDR3 is 16 residues. The V gene's germline CDR1 is DFQATT and CDR2 SNEGSKA (reference sequence). The V gene lost 3 bases and the J gene lost 0 bases, with 12 bases spanning the gap. CDR3 nucleotide sequence: TGCAGTGCTAGCGAAGCCGGAATCTCTGGGGCCAACGTCCTGACTTTC. It yields the protein CSASEAGISGANVLTF.

The chain carries TRBV25-1 and TRBJ1-4, with D unclear. The CDR3 covers 14 residues. The germline V gene encodes CDR1 MGHDK and CDR2 SYGVNS. Trimming cost V 6 bases and J 0 bases, with 8 bases left between them. CDR3 sequence (DNA): TGTGCCAGCAGCCCCCATTCAACTAATGAAAAACTGTTTTTT. Translating it yields CASSPHSTNEKLFF. Based on the CDR3 plus reference TRBV25-1 and TRBJ1-4, the full variable domain is EADIYQTPRYLVIGTGKKITLECSQTMGHDKMYWYQQDPGMELHLIHYSYGVNSTEKGDLSSESTVSRIRTEHFPLTLESARPSHTSQYLCASSPHSTNEKLFFGSGTQLSVL.

The chain combines TRBV14 with TRBJ1-6; no clear D. V shed 4 bases and J shed 7 bases, with 5 bases lying between them. The length of the CDR3 is 12 residues. Germline CDR1 is SGHDN and CDR2 is FVKESK. CDR3 in amino acids: CASSPFNSPLHF. As DNA, the CDR3 is TGTGCCAGCAGCCCATTCAATTCACCCCTCCACTTT.

V and J are TRBV27 and TRBJ2-3; 13 nucleotides agree with TRBD2. Looked up from germline, CDR1 is MNHEY and CDR2 is SMNVEV (reference sequence). The trim removed 5 bases at V and 0 bases at J, leaving 14 bases unmatched. CDR3 length: 20 residues. CDR3 nucleotide sequence: TGTGCCAGCAGTATTTCACTAGCGGGAGGGCCGTGGGGTAGCACAGATACGCAGTATTTT. It codes for CASSISLAGGPWGSTDTQYF.

This clonotype was recorded once. Here the CDR3 DNA reads TGCAGCGCACGGTACAGGGGCGAGCAGTACTTC. Translation gives CSARYRGEQYF. The chain is built from TRBV29-1 and TRBJ2-7, with TRBD1 identical over 7 bases. Per the germline V gene, CDR1 is SQVTM and CDR2 is ANQGSEA. The CDR3 has 11 residues. Trimming took 7 bases from V and 6 from J; bases not matched to a gene: 6.

The chain combines TRBV7-2 with TRBJ2-2, with D hard to call. The V and J ends lost 5 bases and 3 bases respectively, with 10 bases between them. Germline CDR1 and CDR2: SGHTA and FQGNSA. The CDR3 is 14 residues long. The CDR3 spells CASSPPLDTGELFF. In DNA, the CDR3 is TGTGCCAGCAGCCCACCATTGGACACCGGGGAGCTGTTTTTT.

J is TRBJ2-3 and V is TRBV30; D may be TRBD2 (5 bases). This CDR3 spans 15 amino acids. The V gene lost 2 bases and the J gene lost 4 bases, with 16 bases spanning the gap. Germline V CDR1 and CDR2: GTSNPN, SVGIG (reference sequence). In nucleotides, the CDR3 is TGTGCCTGGAGTTATGGCGGGCCACCCCCAGATACGCAGTATTTT. Protein product: CAWSYGGPPPDTQYF.